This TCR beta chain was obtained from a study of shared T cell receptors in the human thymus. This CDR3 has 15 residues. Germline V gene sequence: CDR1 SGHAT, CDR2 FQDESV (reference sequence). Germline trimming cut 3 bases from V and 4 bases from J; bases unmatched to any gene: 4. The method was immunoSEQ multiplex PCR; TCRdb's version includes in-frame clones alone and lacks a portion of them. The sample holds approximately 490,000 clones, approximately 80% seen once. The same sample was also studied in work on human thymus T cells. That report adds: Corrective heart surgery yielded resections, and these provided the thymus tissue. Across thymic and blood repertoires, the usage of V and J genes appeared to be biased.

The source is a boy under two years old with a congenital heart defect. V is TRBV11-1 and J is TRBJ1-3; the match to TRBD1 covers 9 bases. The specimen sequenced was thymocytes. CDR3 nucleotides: TGTGCCAGCAGCTTCACCGGGACAGGGGGAAACACCATATATTTT. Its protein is CASSFTGTGGNTIYF.